The rows below give T cell receptor beta chains drawn from one sample of a study of T cell responses to AZD1222 COVID-19 vaccine. TCRdb keeps only in-frame clones here, not all; method: immunoSEQ multiplex PCR. The sample holds some 130,000 clones, roughly nine tenths seen once. This specimen was peripheral blood, taken on day 0 of AZD1222 vaccination. These receptors all come from an adult in good health. The CDR3 runs from the conserved cysteine through the conserved F or W. The D gene is left open where the match is weak. Size tells how often a clone was seen (once, few, many) or the class of an expanded clone, and some rows leave it out.

abundance | d_gene | j_gene | v_gene | CDR3aa | CDR3nt
NA | NA | TRBJ1-2 | TRBV7-2 | CASSLQGGFDYGYTF | TGTGCCAGCAGCTTACAGGGAGGGTTCGACTATGGCTACACCTTC
NA | NA | TRBJ1-1 | TRBV6-5 | CASSYVDTGNTEAFF | TGTGCCAGCAGTTACGTCGACACGGGGAACACTGAAGCTTTCTTT
once | NA | TRBJ1-5 | TRBV19 | CASSWAEDTTYSNQPQHF | TGTGCCAGTAGTTGGGCCGAGGACACCACATATAGCAATCAGCCCCAGCATTTT
NA | NA | TRBJ2-7 | TRBV7-8 | CASSLRTAYEQYF | TGTGCCAGCAGCCTCCGGACAGCCTACGAGCAGTACTTC
NA | NA | TRBJ2-3 | TRBV7-8 | CASSLYQRPSTDTQYF | TGTGCCAGCAGCTTATACCAGCGGCCTAGCACAGATACGCAGTATTTT
NA | NA | TRBJ1-2 | TRBV7-9 | CASSLGVRNYGYTF | TGTGCCAGCAGCTTGGGAGTTCGGAACTATGGCTACACCTTC
NA | NA | TRBJ1-1 | TRBV25-1 | CASRMVGNTEAFF | TGTGCCAGCAGGATGGTAGGGAACACTGAAGCTTTCTTT
NA | NA | TRBJ1-5 | TRBV18 | CASSPGGGSNQPQHF | TGTGCCAGCTCTCCGGGGGGGGGCAGCAATCAGCCCCAGCATTTT
NA | NA | TRBJ1-1 | TRBV27 | CASSLNQVNTEAFF | TGTGCCAGCAGTTTAAATCAGGTCAACACTGAAGCTTTCTTT
NA | TRBD1 | TRBJ2-7 | TRBV7-6 | CASSPGTAGPYEQYF | TGTGCCAGCAGCCCAGGGACAGCCGGGCCCTACGAGCAGTACTTC
once | NA | TRBJ2-3 | TRBV5-1 | CASKGGSSTDTQYF | TGCGCCAGTAAGGGCGGTTCTAGCACAGATACGCAGTATTTT
few | NA | TRBJ2-1 | TRBV19 | CASSTSGISNEQFF | TGTGCCAGTAGTACCTCAGGGATTTCGAATGAGCAGTTCTTC
NA | NA | TRBJ2-5 | TRBV27 | CASSLRVMETQYF | TGTGCCAGCAGTCTACGGGTCATGGAGACCCAGTACTTC
NA | NA | TRBJ2-1 | TRBV27 | CASSSPRGGLYNEQFF | TGTGCCAGCAGTTCCCCCAGGGGGGGTTTATACAATGAGCAGTTCTTC
NA | NA | TRBJ2-2 | TRBV7-9 | CASSLRSSTGELFF | TGTGCCAGCAGCTTAAGGTCCTCCACCGGGGAGCTGTTTTTT
NA | NA | TRBJ2-5 | TRBV9 | CASSVAGAWETQYF | TGTGCCAGCAGCGTAGCGGGAGCGTGGGAGACCCAGTACTTC
NA | NA | TRBJ1-4 | TRBV24-1 | CATTELNEKLFF | TGTGCCACCACCGAACTAAATGAAAAACTGTTTTTT
once | NA | TRBJ2-7 | TRBV29-1 | CSATPTDHYEQYF | TGCAGCGCGACCCCGACGGATCATTACGAGCAGTACTTC
once | NA | TRBJ2-7 | TRBV7-2 | CASSSATAGDAQYF | TGTGCCAGCAGCTCCGCAACGGCTGGGGATGCGCAGTACTTC
NA | NA | TRBJ1-2 | TRBV25-1 | CASSEFGKNYGYTF | TGTGCCAGCAGTGAATTTGGCAAAAACTATGGCTACACCTTC
NA | TRBD1 | TRBJ2-7 | TRBV9 | CASSAEGADYEQYF | TGTGCCAGCAGCGCTGAGGGGGCCGACTACGAGCAGTACTTC
NA | NA | TRBJ1-1 | TRBV14 | CASSQVGREMNTEAFF | TGTGCCAGCAGCCAAGTAGGCAGGGAAATGAACACTGAAGCTTTCTTT
NA | NA | TRBJ2-7 | TRBV19 | CASSIQGGEQYF | TGTGCCAGTAGTATACAGGGCGGCGAGCAGTACTTC
once | NA | TRBJ1-1 | TRBV10-3 | CAISRSNTEAFF | TGTGCCATCAGTCGGAGCAACACTGAAGCTTTCTTT
NA | NA | TRBJ2-1 | TRBV5-1 | CASSSVSPNNEQFF | TGCGCCAGCAGCTCGGTCTCACCTAACAATGAGCAGTTCTTC
once | NA | TRBJ1-3 | TRBV19 | CASFQGFGNTIYF | TGTGCCAGCTTCCAGGGATTTGGAAACACCATATATTTT
NA | NA | TRBJ1-2 | TRBV28 | CASSLGRQANYGYTF | TGTGCCAGCAGTCTAGGGAGACAGGCTAACTATGGCTACACCTTC
NA | NA | TRBJ1-1 | TRBV9 | CASSVGVLVNTEAFF | TGTGCCAGCAGCGTAGGGGTTTTGGTGAACACTGAAGCTTTCTTT
NA | NA | TRBJ2-2 | TRBV18 | CASWSPSYQTLDTGELFF | TGTGCCAGCTGGAGCCCCTCTTACCAGACTCTCGACACCGGGGAGCTGTTTTTT
NA | NA | TRBJ2-2 | TRBV21-1 | CASSKAGTSGRLANTGELFF | TGTGCCAGCAGCAAAGCAGGGACTAGCGGGAGACTAGCGAACACCGGGGAGCTGTTTTTT
few | TRBD1 | TRBJ2-5 | TRBV7-9 | CASSPTGGEGQETQYF | TGTGCCAGCAGCCCAACAGGGGGCGAGGGCCAAGAGACCCAGTACTTC
few | NA | TRBJ1-5 | TRBV7-2 | CASSPDGLNQPQHF | TGTGCCAGCAGCCCGGACGGATTAAATCAGCCCCAGCATTTT
NA | TRBD2 | TRBJ2-3 | TRBV5-4 | CASSQALTSGSSTDTQYF | TGTGCCAGCAGCCAAGCGTTGACTAGCGGGTCTAGCACAGATACGCAGTATTTT
NA | NA | TRBJ1-5 | TRBV19 | CASWGVKPYQPQHF | TGTGCCAGCTGGGGGGTGAAGCCCTATCAGCCCCAGCATTTT
NA | NA | TRBJ1-5 | TRBV5-6 | CASSLGGAINQPQHF | TGTGCCAGCAGCTTGGGGGGGGCGATCAATCAGCCCCAGCATTTT
NA | NA | TRBJ2-5 | TRBV7-8 | CASSLVVPQETQYF | TGTGCCAGCAGCTTAGTTGTGCCTCAAGAGACCCAGTACTTC
NA | NA | TRBJ2-1 | TRBV6-5 | CASSYLGEQFF | TGTGCCAGCAGTTATCTAGGCGAGCAGTTCTTC
NA | TRBD2 | TRBJ2-7 | TRBV7-2 | CASSQEGLAIHEQYF | TGTGCCAGCAGCCAAGAAGGACTAGCGATCCACGAGCAGTACTTC
NA | NA | TRBJ2-5 | TRBV7-2 | CASSLEGRGQGAQYF | TGTGCCAGCAGCTTAGAAGGGCGGGGCCAAGGGGCCCAGTACTTC
few | NA | TRBJ1-2 | TRBV6-5 | CASSNTGLYGYTF | TGTGCCAGCAGTAATACAGGGCTCTATGGCTACACCTTC
NA | NA | TRBJ2-5 | TRBV5-5 | CASSLLSIETQYF | TGTGCCAGCAGTCTCTTGTCCATAGAGACCCAGTACTTC
NA | NA | TRBJ2-1 | TRBV5-1 | CASTAGSSYNEQFF | TGCGCCAGCACAGCGGGCAGCTCCTACAATGAGCAGTTCTTC
NA | NA | TRBJ2-2 | TRBV25-1 | CASSGGLSNTGELFF | TGTGCCAGCAGTGGGGGGCTATCGAACACCGGGGAGCTGTTTTTT
NA | NA | TRBJ1-1 | TRBV29-1 | CSVQGTEAFF | TGCAGCGTGCAGGGTACTGAAGCTTTCTTT
NA | NA | TRBJ1-1 | TRBV5-1 | CASSLAPRNRMNTEAFF | TGCGCCAGCAGCTTGGCGCCTCGTAATCGTATGAACACTGAAGCTTTCTTT
NA | NA | TRBJ1-5 | TRBV21-1 | CASSKGGKGEGQPQHF | TGTGCCAGCAGCAAAGGGGGTAAGGGGGAAGGTCAGCCCCAGCATTTT
NA | NA | TRBJ2-1 | TRBV7-7 | CASSSVGSSYNEQFF | TGTGCCAGCAGCTCCGTGGGAAGCTCCTACAATGAGCAGTTCTTC
few | NA | TRBJ2-2 | TRBV29-1 | CSAGSTGELFF | TGCAGCGCCGGGAGCACCGGGGAGCTGTTTTTT
NA | NA | TRBJ1-2 | TRBV15 | CATSSLGGDYTF | TGTGCCACCAGCAGCCTGGGGGGTGACTACACCTTC